This T cell receptor beta chain is drawn from a study of OX40 agonist ivuxolimab in advanced cancers. On this clone: Its target is not known.

Exclusion of a patient followed from autoimmune disease history or systemic immunosuppression. Blood samples were obtained at baseline, cycle 4 day 1, and cycle 7 day 1. Points from the study as a whole: In the 0.1 to 3.0 mg/kg range, CD4+ and CD8+ blood T cells had expanded clonally by week 6.

Repertoires were generated with immunoSEQ multiplex PCR, while TCRdb's copy carries only in-frame clones and drops some. The table shows roughly 76,000 clones, with 84% occurring only once. The CDR3 has 16 amino acids. Unmatched junction bases numbered 15, after V lost 7 bases and J lost 4 bases. Germline CDR1 and CDR2: ENHRY and SYGVKD. This clonotype was sampled from an adult with an advanced solid tumor such as melanoma, head and neck, liver or kidney cancer. V and J are TRBV10-3 and TRBJ2-7; 8 bases are shared with TRBD1. Sequenced material: CD4+ or CD8+ T cells sorted from blood, taken in a trial of the OX40 agonist ivuxolimab. The CDR3 sequence: CAITTDRGSLFYEQYF. The CDR3 bases are TGTGCCATCACCACCGACAGGGGTTCACTCTTTTACGAGCAGTACTTC.